This TCR beta chain was captured in a study of naive and memory T cell subsets. The library had UMIs added by 3' ligation of an oligonucleotide to TCR cDNA. Whole blood, 2.5 ml, came from adult healthy volunteers. The SP2 primer and nested alpha and beta constant region primers amplified ligated cDNA in four rounds. TCRdb re-called the 5' RACE reads with MiXCR, one entry per CDR3 protein. The sample consists of about 62,000 distinct CDR3 sequences, roughly 8.1% of them appearing once. This clonotype was observed a handful of times. From germline, CDR1 is SQVTM and CDR2 ANQGSEA. Trimming removed 4 bases at V and 4 bases at J, with 17 bases between. The CDR3 extends over 15 amino acids.

The sequence derives from a female donor in good health. The chain employs TRBV29-1 and TRBJ2-1; no clear D. The CDR3 here is CSVGGLKGLYNEQFF. The CDR3 DNA reads TGCAGCGTTGGAGGCCTCAAGGGATTATACAATGAGCAGTTCTTC.